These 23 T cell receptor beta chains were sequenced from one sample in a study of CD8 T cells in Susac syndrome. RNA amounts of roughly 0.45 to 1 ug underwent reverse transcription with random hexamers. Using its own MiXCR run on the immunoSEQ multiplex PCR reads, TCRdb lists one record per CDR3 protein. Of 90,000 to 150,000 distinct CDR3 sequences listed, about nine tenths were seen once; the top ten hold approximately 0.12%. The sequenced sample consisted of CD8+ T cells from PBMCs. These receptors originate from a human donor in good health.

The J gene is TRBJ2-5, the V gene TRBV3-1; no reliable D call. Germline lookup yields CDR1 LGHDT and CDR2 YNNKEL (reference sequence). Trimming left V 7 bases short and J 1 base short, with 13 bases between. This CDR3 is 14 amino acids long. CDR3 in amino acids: CASTNDRLQETQYF. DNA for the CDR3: TGTGCCAGCACCAACGATAGGCTCCAAGAGACCCAGTACTTC.

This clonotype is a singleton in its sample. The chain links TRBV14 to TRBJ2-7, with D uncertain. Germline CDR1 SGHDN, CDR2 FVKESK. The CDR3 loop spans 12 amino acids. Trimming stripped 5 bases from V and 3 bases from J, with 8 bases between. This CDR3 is CASSAIYYEQYF. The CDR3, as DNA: TGTGCCAGCAGCGCGATTTACTACGAGCAGTACTTC.

The CDR3 protein is CASSWPVVEQFF. The CDR3 coding sequence is TGTGCCAGCAGCTGGCCCGTCGTGGAGCAGTTCTTC. The chain joins TRBV7-2 to TRBJ2-1; no clear D gene. The CDR3 consists of 12 residues. V dropped 4 bases and J dropped 10 bases, with 11 bases sitting between them. The germline gives CDR1 SGHTA, CDR2 FQGNSA.

CDR3 sequence reads: CASSPIDRGDTDTQYF. DNA for the CDR3: TGTGCCAGTAGTCCAATTGACAGGGGGGATACAGATACGCAGTATTTT. The chain couples TRBV19 to TRBJ2-3, with TRBD1 matching 9 bases. Trimming took 5 bases from V and 3 from J; bases not matched to a gene: 9. Germline V gene lookup returns CDR1 LNHDA and CDR2 SQIVND (reference sequence). This CDR3 has 16 residues.

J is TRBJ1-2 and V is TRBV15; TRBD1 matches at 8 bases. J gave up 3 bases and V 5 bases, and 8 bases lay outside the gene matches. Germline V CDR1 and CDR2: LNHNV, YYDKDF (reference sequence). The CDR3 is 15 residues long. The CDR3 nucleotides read TGTGCCACCAGCGGTCGACAGGGGCTCGACTATGGCTACACCTTC. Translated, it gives CATSGRQGLDYGYTF.

CDR3 DNA: TGTGCCAGCGGACGGGGCGGGAGCTCCTACAATGAGCAGTTCTTC. It translates to CASGRGGSSYNEQFF. The V and J genes are TRBV7-2 and TRBJ2-1; 7 bases line up with TRBD2. Germline assignment: CDR1 SGHTA and CDR2 FQGNSA. The CDR3 covers 15 residues. The V gene end was trimmed by 8 bases and the J gene end by 0 bases; junction bases not matched to a gene: 7.

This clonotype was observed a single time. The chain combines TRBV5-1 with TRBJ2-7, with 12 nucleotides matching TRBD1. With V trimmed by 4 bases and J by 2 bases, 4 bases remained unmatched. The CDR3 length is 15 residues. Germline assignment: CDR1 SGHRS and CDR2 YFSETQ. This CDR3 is CASSPWDRGPYEQYF. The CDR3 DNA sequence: TGCGCCAGCAGCCCATGGGACAGGGGGCCCTACGAGCAGTACTTC.

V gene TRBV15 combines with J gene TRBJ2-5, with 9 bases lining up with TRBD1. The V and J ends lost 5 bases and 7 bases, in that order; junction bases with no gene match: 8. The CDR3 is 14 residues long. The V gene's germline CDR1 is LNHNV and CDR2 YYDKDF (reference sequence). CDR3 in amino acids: CATSSRDRVTTQYF. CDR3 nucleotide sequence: TGTGCCACCAGCTCCCGGGACAGGGTCACGACCCAGTACTTC.

The CDR3 is CASSVAANSYEQYF. The CDR3 DNA reads TGTGCCAGCAGCGTAGCCGCTAACTCCTACGAGCAGTACTTC. The rearrangement links TRBV9 to TRBJ2-7; no clear D. V lost 0 bases, J lost 0 bases, and 7 bases lay in between. This CDR3 has 14 residues. Germline assignment: CDR1 SGDLS and CDR2 YYNGEE.

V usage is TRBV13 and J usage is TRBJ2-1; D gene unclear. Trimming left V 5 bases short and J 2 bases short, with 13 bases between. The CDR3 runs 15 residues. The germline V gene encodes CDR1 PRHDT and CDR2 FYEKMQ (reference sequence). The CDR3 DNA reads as TGTGCCAGCAGCCCCGTTTTGGAAACCTACAATGAGCAGTTCTTC. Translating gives CASSPVLETYNEQFF.

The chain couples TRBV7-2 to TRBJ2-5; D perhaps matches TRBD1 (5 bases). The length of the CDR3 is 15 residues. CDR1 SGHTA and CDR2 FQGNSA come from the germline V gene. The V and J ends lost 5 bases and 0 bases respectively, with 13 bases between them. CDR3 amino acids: CASSPRQTYQETQYF. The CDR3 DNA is TGTGCCAGCAGCCCACGACAGACGTACCAAGAGACCCAGTACTTC.

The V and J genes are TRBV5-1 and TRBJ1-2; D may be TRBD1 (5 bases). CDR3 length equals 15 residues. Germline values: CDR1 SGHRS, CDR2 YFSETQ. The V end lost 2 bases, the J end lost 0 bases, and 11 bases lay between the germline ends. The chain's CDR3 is CASSFQGPPNYGYTF. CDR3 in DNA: TGCGCCAGCAGCTTCCAGGGTCCCCCTAACTATGGCTACACCTTC.

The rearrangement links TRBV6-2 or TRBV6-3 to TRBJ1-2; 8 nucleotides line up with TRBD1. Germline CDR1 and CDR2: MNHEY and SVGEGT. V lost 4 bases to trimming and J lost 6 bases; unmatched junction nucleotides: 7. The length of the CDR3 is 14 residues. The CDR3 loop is CASSFGQGLNGYTF. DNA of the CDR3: TGTGCCAGCAGTTTCGGACAGGGTCTAAATGGCTACACCTTC.

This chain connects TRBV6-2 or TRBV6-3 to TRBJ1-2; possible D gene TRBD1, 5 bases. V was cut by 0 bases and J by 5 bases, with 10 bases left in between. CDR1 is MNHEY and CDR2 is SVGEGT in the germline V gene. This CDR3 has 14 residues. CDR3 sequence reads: CASSYSQDPYGYTF. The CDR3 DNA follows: TGTGCCAGCAGTTACTCACAGGACCCTTATGGCTACACCTTC.

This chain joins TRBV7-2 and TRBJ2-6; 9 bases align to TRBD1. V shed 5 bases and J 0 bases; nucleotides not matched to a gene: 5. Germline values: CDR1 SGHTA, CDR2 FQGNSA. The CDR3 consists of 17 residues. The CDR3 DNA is TGTGCCAGCAGCCTGACAGGGGGATTCTCTGGGGCCAACGTCCTGACTTTC. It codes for CASSLTGGFSGANVLTF. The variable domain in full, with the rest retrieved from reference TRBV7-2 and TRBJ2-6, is GAGVSQSPSNKVTEKGKDVELRCDPISGHTALYWYRQSLGQGLEFLIYFQGNSAPDKSGLPSDRFSAERTGGSVSTLTIQRTQQEDSAVYLCASSLTGGFSGANVLTFGAGSRLTVL.

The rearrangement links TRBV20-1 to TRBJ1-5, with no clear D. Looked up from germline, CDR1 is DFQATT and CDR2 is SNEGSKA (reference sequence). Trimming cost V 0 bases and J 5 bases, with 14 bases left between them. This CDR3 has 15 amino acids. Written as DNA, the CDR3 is TGCAGTGCTAGAGATCGGCCAGGCGGGCATCAGCCCCAGCATTTT. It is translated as CSARDRPGGHQPQHF.

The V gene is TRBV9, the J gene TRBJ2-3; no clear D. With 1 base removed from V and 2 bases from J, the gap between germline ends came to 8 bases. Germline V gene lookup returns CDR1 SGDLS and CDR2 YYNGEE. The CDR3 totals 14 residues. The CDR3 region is CASSVRGNTDTQYF. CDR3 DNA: TGTGCCAGCAGCGTAAGAGGAAACACAGATACGCAGTATTTT.

The CDR3 is CASSDSGQENSYEQYF. Here the CDR3 DNA reads TGTGCCAGCAGCGACTCTGGACAGGAAAACTCCTACGAGCAGTACTTC. The chain joins TRBV6-6 to TRBJ2-7; TRBD1 matches at 7 bases. V lost 6 bases, J lost 0 bases, and 11 bases stayed unmatched. Germline CDR1 is MNHNY and CDR2 is SVGAGI (reference sequence). CDR3 length equals 16 residues.

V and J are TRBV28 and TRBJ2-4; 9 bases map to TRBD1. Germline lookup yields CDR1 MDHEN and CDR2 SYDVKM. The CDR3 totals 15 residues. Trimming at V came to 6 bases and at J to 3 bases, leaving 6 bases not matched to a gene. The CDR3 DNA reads TGTGCCAGCAGGCTAGGGGGACAGGGCAAAAACATTCAGTACTTC. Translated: CASRLGGQGKNIQYF.

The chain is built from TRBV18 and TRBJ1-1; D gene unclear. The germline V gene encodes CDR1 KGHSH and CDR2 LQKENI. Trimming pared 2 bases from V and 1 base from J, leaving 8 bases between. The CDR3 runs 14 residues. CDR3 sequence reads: CASSPRRSNTEAFF. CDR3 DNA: TGTGCCAGCTCACCAAGGAGGTCGAACACTGAAGCTTTCTTT.

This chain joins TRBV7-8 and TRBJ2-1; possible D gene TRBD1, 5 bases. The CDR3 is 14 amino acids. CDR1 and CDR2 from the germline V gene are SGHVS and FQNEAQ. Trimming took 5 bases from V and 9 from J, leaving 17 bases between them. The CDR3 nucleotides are TGTGCCAGCAGCCCCAGGGCAGGTGATAGTGAGCAGTTCTTC. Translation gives CASSPRAGDSEQFF.

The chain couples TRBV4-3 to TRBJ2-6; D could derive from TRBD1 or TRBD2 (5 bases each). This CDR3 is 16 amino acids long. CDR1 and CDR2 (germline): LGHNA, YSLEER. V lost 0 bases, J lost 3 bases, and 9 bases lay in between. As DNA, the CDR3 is TGCGCCAGCAGCCAAGAGTGGGGGTATGGGGCCAACGTCCTGACTTTC. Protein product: CASSQEWGYGANVLTF.

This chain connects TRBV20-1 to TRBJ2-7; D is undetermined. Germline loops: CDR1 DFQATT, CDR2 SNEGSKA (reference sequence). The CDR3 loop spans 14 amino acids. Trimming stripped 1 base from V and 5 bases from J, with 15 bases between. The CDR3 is CSARASFKAHEQYF. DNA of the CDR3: TGCAGTGCTAGAGCGTCCTTCAAGGCCCACGAGCAGTACTTC.